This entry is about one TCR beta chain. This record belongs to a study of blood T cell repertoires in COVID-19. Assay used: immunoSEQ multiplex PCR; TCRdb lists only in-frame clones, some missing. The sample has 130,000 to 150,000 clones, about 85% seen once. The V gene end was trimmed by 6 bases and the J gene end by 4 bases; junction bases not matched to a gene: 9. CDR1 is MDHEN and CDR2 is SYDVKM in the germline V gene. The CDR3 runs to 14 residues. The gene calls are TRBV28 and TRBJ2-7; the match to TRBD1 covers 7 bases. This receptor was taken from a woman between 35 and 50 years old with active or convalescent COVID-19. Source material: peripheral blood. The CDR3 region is CASRRTGVSYEQYF. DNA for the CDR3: TGTGCCAGCAGACGAACAGGGGTTTCTTACGAGCAGTACTTC.